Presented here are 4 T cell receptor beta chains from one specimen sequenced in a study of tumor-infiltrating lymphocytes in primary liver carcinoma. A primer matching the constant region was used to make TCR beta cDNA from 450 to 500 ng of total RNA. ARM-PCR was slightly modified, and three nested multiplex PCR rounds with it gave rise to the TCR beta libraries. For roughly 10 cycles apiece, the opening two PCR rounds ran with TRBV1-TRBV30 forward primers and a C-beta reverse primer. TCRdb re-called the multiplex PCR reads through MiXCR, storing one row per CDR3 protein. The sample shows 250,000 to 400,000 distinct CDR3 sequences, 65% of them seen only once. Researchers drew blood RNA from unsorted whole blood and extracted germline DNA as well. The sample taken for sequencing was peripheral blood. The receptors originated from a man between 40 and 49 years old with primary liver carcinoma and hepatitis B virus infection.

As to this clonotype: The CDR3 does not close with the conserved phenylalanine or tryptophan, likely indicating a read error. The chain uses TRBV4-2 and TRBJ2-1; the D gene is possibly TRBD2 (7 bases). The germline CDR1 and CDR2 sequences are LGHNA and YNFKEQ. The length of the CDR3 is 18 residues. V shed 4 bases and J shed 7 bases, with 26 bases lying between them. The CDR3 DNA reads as TGTGCCAGCAGCCCAGCGACTAGCAGCAGCGCCCAGGGGAATGAGCAGTTCCTC. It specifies CASSPATSSSAQGNEQFL.

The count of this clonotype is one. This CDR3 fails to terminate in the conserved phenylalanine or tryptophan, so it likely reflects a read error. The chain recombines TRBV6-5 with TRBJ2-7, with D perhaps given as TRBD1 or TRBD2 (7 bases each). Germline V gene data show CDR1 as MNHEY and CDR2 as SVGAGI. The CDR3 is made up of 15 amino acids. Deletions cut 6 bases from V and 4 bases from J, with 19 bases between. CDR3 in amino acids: CASRQTAGQLYEQYL. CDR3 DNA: TGTGCCAGCAGACAAACAGCGGGACAGCTGTACGAGCAGTACCTC.

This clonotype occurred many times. Here the CDR3 reads CASSRPSGPQETQYF. In DNA, the CDR3 is TGTGCCAGCAGCCGCCCTAGCGGTCCCCAAGAGACCCAGTACTTC. The rearrangement joins TRBV11-2 to TRBJ2-5; 7 positions agree with TRBD2. The germline gives CDR1 SGHAT, CDR2 FQNNGV. V gave up 5 bases and J gave up 1 base; unmatched junction bases: 7. This CDR3 comprises 15 residues. Drawing the rest from reference TRBV11-2 and TRBJ2-5, the complete variable domain is EAGVAQSPRYKIIEKRQSVAFWCNPISGHATLYWYQQILGQGPKLLIQFQNNGVVDDSQLPKDRFSAERLKGVDSTLKIQPAKLEDSAVYLCASSRPSGPQETQYFGPGTRLLVL.

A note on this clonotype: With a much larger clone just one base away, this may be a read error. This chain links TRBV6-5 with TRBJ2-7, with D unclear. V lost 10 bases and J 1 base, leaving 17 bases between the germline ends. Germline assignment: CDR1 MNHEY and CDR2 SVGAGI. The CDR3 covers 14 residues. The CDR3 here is CATSSDGRSYEQYF. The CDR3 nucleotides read TGTGCCACCTCTTCGGACGGACGGTCCTACGAGCAGTACTTC.